One sample yielded the 22 T cell receptor beta chains listed below, sequenced in a study of T cell repertoires in cytomegalovirus infection. From the reads, TCRdb called clonotypes with MiXCR, one entry per CDR3 protein. This sample carries fewer than 30,000 distinct CDR3 sequences, around 21% of them seen once, and the ten largest clones take roughly nine tenths. For these TCRs, the target antigens are not known. The source material was CD8+ T cells from cultured PBMCs, sampled from culture after CMV antigen stimulation. Receptors were obtained from a human donor in good health (CMV status not recorded). Some clones in this sample may be carry-over from other donors' samples.

This chain links TRBV6-5 with TRBJ2-1, with no clear D. The CDR3 contains 20 residues. CDR1 and CDR2 from the germline V gene are MNHEY and SVGAGI. Deletions cut 5 bases from V and 0 bases from J, with 26 bases between. CDR3 DNA: TGTGCCAGCAGTGAAGTGGCCCAATCGTGGGTTCGCCACTCCTACAATGAGCAGTTCTTC. Its translation: CASSEVAQSWVRHSYNEQFF.

This clonotype was detected ten times or more. V is TRBV7-2 and J is TRBJ2-5, with 9 positions matching TRBD1. CDR1 is SGHTA, CDR2 FQGNSA, per germline. The CDR3 is 17 amino acids. V was clipped by 3 bases and J by 5 bases; unmatched bases: 13. The CDR3 spells CASSFEPQGASGETQYF. CDR3 sequence (DNA): TGTGCCAGCAGCTTTGAACCACAGGGGGCCTCAGGGGAGACCCAGTACTTC.

A remark on this clonotype: A junction boundary mismatches the germline segment, possibly from a read error. The chain couples TRBV7-2 to TRBJ1-6, with D possibly TRBD1 on 5 matching bases. Germline lookup yields CDR1 SGHTA and CDR2 FQGNSA. The CDR3 spans 18 residues. The CDR3 DNA sequence: TGTGCCAGCAGCTTAGGGGGGGGGGGGTCGTACTATAATTCACCCCTCCCCTTT. It codes for CASSLGGGGSYYNSPLPF. Using reference TRBV7-2 and TRBJ1-6 for the parts outside the CDR3, the full variable domain is GAGVSQSPSNKVTEKGKDVELRCDPISGHTALYWYRQSLGQGLEFLIYFQGNSAPDKSGLPSDRFSAERTGGSVSTLTIQRTQQEDSAVYLCASSLGGGGSYYNSPLPFGNGTRLTVT.

This clonotype appeared once. The chain employs TRBV20-1 and TRBJ2-7, with unresolved D. The germline V gene encodes CDR1 DFQATT and CDR2 SNEGSKA (reference sequence). This CDR3 spans 10 amino acids. The V gene lost 3 bases and the J gene lost 7 bases, with 7 bases spanning the gap. CDR3 DNA sequence: TGCAGTGCTAGTTCCGGGGAGCAGTACTTC. The encoded protein is CSASSGEQYF.

The chain couples TRBV19 to TRBJ1-5; 11 nucleotides line up with TRBD1. This CDR3 is built from 14 residues. Germline loops: CDR1 LNHDA, CDR2 SQIVND (reference sequence). J was trimmed by 6 bases and V by 5 bases; bases with no gene match: 3. CDR3 sequence: CASSGQGAGQPQHF. CDR3 DNA: TGTGCCAGTAGTGGACAGGGGGCTGGTCAGCCCCAGCATTTT. The full variable domain, its missing parts supplied by reference TRBV19 and TRBJ1-5, is DGGITQSPKYLFRKEGQNVTLSCEQNLNHDAMYWYRQDPGQGLRLIYYSQIVNDFQKGDIAEGYSVSREKKESFPLTVTSAQKNPTAFYLCASSGQGAGQPQHFGDGTRLSIL.

This clonotype ranks as medium-sized. The chain recombines TRBV7-8 with TRBJ1-6; D is ambiguous. The germline CDR1 and CDR2 sequences are SGHVS and FQNEAQ. CDR3 length: 15 residues. Trimming took 1 base from V and 7 from J, leaving 11 bases between them. The CDR3 here is CASSLESGVNSPLHF. The CDR3 DNA is TGTGCCAGCAGCTTAGAGTCTGGAGTCAATTCACCCCTCCACTTT.

V is TRBV14 and J is TRBJ2-7; D assignment may be TRBD1 or TRBD2 (6 bases each). The CDR3 sequence is 14 residues long. Trimming left V 4 bases short and J 2 bases short, with 12 bases between. Germline CDR1 is SGHDN and CDR2 is FVKESK. DNA of the CDR3: TGTGCCAGCAGCCGGTCCGGGGGCCCCTACGAGCAGTACTTC. As protein: CASSRSGGPYEQYF. The full variable domain, in which reference TRBV14 and TRBJ2-7 provide the parts outside the CDR3, is EAGVTQFPSHSVIEKGQTVTLRCDPISGHDNLYWYRRVMGKEIKFLLHFVKESKQDESGMPNNRFLAERTGGTYSTLKVQPAELEDSGVYFCASSRSGGPYEQYFGPGTRLTVT.

The CDR3 reads CASSSVGRGKDTQYF. Written as DNA, the CDR3 is TGTGCCAGCAGCTCAGTCGGCAGGGGAAAAGATACGCAGTATTTT. The chain employs TRBV13 and TRBJ2-3, with D maybe TRBD1 (6 bases). The CDR3 has 15 residues. Trimming cost V 4 bases and J 5 bases, with 16 bases left between them. CDR1 is PRHDT and CDR2 is FYEKMQ in the germline V gene (reference sequence).

This clonotype has a handful of counts. The chain joins TRBV7-9 to TRBJ2-2, with 9 nucleotides matching TRBD1. Germline-derived CDR1 and CDR2 are SEHNR and FQNEAQ (reference sequence). V was clipped by 5 bases and J by 6 bases; unmatched bases: 10. CDR3 size: 16 residues. The CDR3 region is CASSPRTGERAGELFF. CDR3 bases: TGTGCCAGCAGCCCTCGGACAGGGGAACGAGCCGGGGAGCTGTTTTTT.

This clonotype was seen more than once but under ten times. The chain links TRBV24-1 to TRBJ2-1; 7 nucleotides agree with TRBD1. The germline V gene encodes CDR1 KGHDR and CDR2 SFDVKD. This CDR3 contains 13 residues. V trimming: 4 bases; J trimming: 13 bases; junction bases outside the gene matches: 9. The CDR3 nucleotides read TGTGCCACCAGTGACTCGGGACAGACGATCCAGTTCTTC. Translated: CATSDSGQTIQFF.

This clonotype was seen many times. The V call is TRBV10-3, the J call TRBJ1-1, with 7 bases aligning to TRBD1. The CDR3 contains 14 residues. Per the germline V gene, CDR1 is ENHRY and CDR2 is SYGVKD. J was trimmed by 5 bases and V by 3 bases; bases with no gene match: 6. The CDR3 spells CAISERQGRTEAFF. CDR3 DNA: TGTGCCATCAGTGAACGACAGGGTAGGACTGAAGCTTTCTTT.

The CDR3 DNA reads TGCGCCAGCAGCTTGGCAGGGGGAAACTACGAGCAGTACTTC. Amino acid sequence: CASSLAGGNYEQYF. V usage is TRBV5-1 and J usage is TRBJ2-7; TRBD1 matches at 7 bases. The CDR3 is made up of 14 amino acids. Germline V gene data show CDR1 as SGHRS and CDR2 as YFSETQ. The junction had 3 bases not matched to a gene; V was cut back by 0 bases and J by 3 bases.

This clonotype was seen once. V is TRBV5-1 and J is TRBJ2-1; D is perhaps TRBD2 (6 bases). Germline loops: CDR1 SGHRS, CDR2 YFSETQ. The CDR3 contains 14 residues. The V gene lost 6 bases and the J gene lost 2 bases, with 12 bases spanning the gap. CDR3 sequence reads: CASTLGGAYNEQFF. The CDR3 DNA follows: TGCGCCAGCACCCTGGGCGGGGCCTACAATGAGCAGTTCTTC.

This clonotype appeared many times. This sequence joins TRBV7-3 and TRBJ2-4; TRBD1 matches at 8 bases. Germline V lookup: CDR1 SGHTA, CDR2 FQGTGA. The CDR3 is 17 residues long. V was clipped by 2 bases and J by 5 bases; unmatched bases: 11. The CDR3 spells CASSLAPTTTGENIQYF. The CDR3 DNA is TGTGCCAGCAGCTTAGCACCGACCACGACAGGGGAAAACATTCAGTACTTC.

This chain joins TRBV29-1 and TRBJ2-2; D might be TRBD1 or TRBD2, each matching 6 bases. Germline CDR1 is SQVTM and CDR2 is ANQGSEA. V was clipped by 6 bases and J by 4 bases, with 21 bases between them. This CDR3 has 16 amino acids. The CDR3 DNA reads TGCAGCGTCAAACTGTGGGGGGCGGAGGTCACCGGGGAGCTGTTTTTT. Translating gives CSVKLWGAEVTGELFF.

This clonotype appeared a few times. This rearrangement joins TRBV7-9 to TRBJ1-5; TRBD1 matches at 10 bases. CDR3 length: 17 amino acids. Germline loops: CDR1 SEHNR, CDR2 FQNEAQ (reference sequence). V gave up 5 bases and J gave up 2 bases; unmatched junction bases: 9. CDR3 coding DNA: TGTGCCAGCAGCCCCGGGGGGACAGGGGTTGGCAATCAGCCCCAGCATTTT. Residues: CASSPGGTGVGNQPQHF.

This clonotype was seen more than once but under ten times. V is TRBV7-2 and J is TRBJ2-3; 9 bases are a match to TRBD2. Germline trimming cut 3 bases from V and 4 bases from J; bases unmatched to any gene: 8. This CDR3 comprises 16 residues. The germline V gene encodes CDR1 SGHTA and CDR2 FQGNSA. The CDR3 is CASSFSAGGQSDTQYF. Written as DNA, the CDR3 is TGTGCCAGCAGCTTCTCTGCGGGGGGGCAATCAGATACGCAGTATTTT.

This clonotype has more than one count but fewer than ten. The V and J genes are TRBV20-1 and TRBJ2-2, with D possibly matching TRBD2 (5 bases). The CDR3 runs 11 residues. Germline CDR1 reads DFQATT; CDR2 reads SNEGSKA (reference sequence). Trimming removed 3 bases from V and 7 bases from J, with 6 bases in between. The CDR3 reads CSASRDGELFF. CDR3 bases: TGCAGTGCTAGTCGGGACGGGGAGCTGTTTTTT.

In this sample, this clonotype turned up a few times. V gene TRBV4-1 combines with J gene TRBJ1-2; no definite D call. The CDR3 spans 14 residues. Trimming took off 0 bases at V and 4 bases at J, with 9 bases between the two ends. Per the germline V gene, CDR1 is MGHRA and CDR2 is YSYEKL. This chain's CDR3 is CASSQDRTLYGYTF. The CDR3 DNA reads as TGCGCCAGCAGCCAAGATAGGACCCTCTATGGCTACACCTTC.

This clonotype was observed a handful of times. The chain joins TRBV4-1 to TRBJ1-1; 8 nucleotides align to TRBD1. The CDR3 has 15 amino acids. The ends lost 2 bases at V and 4 bases at J; junction bases unmatched: 6. Germline-derived CDR1 and CDR2 are MGHRA and YSYEKL. The CDR3 DNA reads as TGCGCCAGCAGCCAAAGTCAGGGGGCGTTCACTGAAGCTTTCTTT. Amino acid sequence: CASSQSQGAFTEAFF.

V and J are TRBV4-1 and TRBJ2-7; D may correspond to TRBD1 or TRBD2 (5 bases each). Germline lookup yields CDR1 MGHRA and CDR2 YSYEKL. The CDR3 sequence is 16 residues long. Trimming removed 2 bases at V and 0 bases at J, with 14 bases between. CDR3 nucleotides: TGCGCCAGCAGCCAATCACCGGGACGGAGCTCCTACGAGCAGTACTTC. Protein sequence: CASSQSPGRSSYEQYF.

The V gene is TRBV27, the J gene TRBJ2-5; 11 nucleotides align to TRBD2. Germline assignment: CDR1 MNHEY and CDR2 SMNVEV (reference sequence). The J segment lost 2 bases and the V segment lost 7 bases, leaving 18 bases of the junction unmatched. The CDR3 consists of 19 residues. In DNA, the CDR3 is TGTGCCAGCAAAAGTAATGCGGCACCTAGCGGGGGGCCTCAAGAGACCCAGTACTTC. Its protein product is CASKSNAAPSGGPQETQYF.